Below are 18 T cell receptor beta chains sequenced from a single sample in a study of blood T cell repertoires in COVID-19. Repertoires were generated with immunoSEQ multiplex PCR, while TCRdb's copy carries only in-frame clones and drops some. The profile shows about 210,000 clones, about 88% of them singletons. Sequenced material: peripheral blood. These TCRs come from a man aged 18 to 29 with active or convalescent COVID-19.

The CDR3 region is CSAADSSNTGELFF. The CDR3 region has the DNA TGCAGCGCCGCTGACAGTTCGAACACCGGGGAGCTGTTTTTT. The chain has TRBV29-1 and TRBJ2-2, with D possibly TRBD1 on 5 matching bases. The length of the CDR3 is 14 residues. The germline V gene encodes CDR1 SQVTM and CDR2 ANQGSEA. V was shortened by 7 bases and J by 0 bases, with 12 bases between the two germline ends.

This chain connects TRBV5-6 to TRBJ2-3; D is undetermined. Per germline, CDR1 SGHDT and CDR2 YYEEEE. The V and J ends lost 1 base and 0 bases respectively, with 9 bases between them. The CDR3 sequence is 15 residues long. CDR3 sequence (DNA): TGTGCCAGCAGCTTGCTCCAGACTAGCACAGATACGCAGTATTTT. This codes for CASSLLQTSTDTQYF. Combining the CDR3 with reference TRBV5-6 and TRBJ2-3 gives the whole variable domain DAGVTQSPTHLIKTRGQQVTLRCSPKSGHDTVSWYQQALGQGPQFIFQYYEEEERQRGNFPDRFSGHQFPNYSSELNVNALLLGDSALYLCASSLLQTSTDTQYFGPGTRLTVL.

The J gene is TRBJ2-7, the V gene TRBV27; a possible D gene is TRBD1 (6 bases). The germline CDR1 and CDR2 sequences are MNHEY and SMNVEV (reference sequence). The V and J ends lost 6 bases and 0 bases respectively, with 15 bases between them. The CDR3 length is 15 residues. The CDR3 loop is CASSRRGHISYEQYF. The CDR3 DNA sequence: TGTGCCAGCAGCCGACGGGGACACATCTCCTACGAGCAGTACTTC.

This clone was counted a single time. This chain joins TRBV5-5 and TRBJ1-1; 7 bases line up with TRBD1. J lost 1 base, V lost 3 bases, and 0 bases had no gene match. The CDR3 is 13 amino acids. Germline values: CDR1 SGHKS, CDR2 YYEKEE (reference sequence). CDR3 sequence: CASSWDRNTEAFF. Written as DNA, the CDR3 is TGTGCCAGCAGCTGGGACAGGAACACTGAAGCTTTCTTT.

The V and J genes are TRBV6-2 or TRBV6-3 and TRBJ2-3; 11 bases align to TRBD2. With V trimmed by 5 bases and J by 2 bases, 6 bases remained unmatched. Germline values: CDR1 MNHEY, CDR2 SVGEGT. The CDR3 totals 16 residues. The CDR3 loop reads CASSHLAGGYTDTQYF. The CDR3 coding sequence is TGTGCCAGCAGTCACCTAGCGGGGGGATACACAGATACGCAGTATTTT.

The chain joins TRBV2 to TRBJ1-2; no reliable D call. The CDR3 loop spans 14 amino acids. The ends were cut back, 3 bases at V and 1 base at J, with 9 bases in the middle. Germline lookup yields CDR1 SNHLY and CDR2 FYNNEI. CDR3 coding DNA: TGTGCCAGCAGTGATGCGCCGTTTAACTATGGCTACACCTTC. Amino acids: CASSDAPFNYGYTF.

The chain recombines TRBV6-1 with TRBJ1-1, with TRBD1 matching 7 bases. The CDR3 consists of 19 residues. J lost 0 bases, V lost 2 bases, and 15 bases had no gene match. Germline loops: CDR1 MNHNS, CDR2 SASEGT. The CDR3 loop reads CASSESVGGANPMNTEAFF. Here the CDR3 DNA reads TGTGCCAGCAGTGAATCTGTAGGGGGCGCTAATCCAATGAACACTGAAGCTTTCTTT.

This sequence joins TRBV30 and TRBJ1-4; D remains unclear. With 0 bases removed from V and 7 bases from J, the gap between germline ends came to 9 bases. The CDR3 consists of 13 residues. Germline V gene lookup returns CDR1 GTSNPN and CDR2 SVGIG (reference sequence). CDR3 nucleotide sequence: TGTGCCTGGAGTGTACATGGGAGTGAAAAACTGTTTTTT. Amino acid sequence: CAWSVHGSEKLFF.

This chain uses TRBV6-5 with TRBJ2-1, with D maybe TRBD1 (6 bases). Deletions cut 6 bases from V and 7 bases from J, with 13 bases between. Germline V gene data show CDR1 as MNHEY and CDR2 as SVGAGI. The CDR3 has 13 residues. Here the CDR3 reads CASSLAGENEQFF. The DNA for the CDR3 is TGTGCCAGCAGCCTCGCAGGGGAAAATGAGCAGTTCTTC.

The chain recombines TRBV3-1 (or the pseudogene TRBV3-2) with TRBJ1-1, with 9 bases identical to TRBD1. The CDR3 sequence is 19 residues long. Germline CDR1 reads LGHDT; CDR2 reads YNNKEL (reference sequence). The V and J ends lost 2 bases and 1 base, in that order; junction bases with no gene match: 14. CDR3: CASSQMVRRDRVGNTEAFF. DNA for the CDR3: TGTGCCAGCAGCCAAATGGTTCGACGGGACAGGGTTGGGAACACTGAAGCTTTCTTT.

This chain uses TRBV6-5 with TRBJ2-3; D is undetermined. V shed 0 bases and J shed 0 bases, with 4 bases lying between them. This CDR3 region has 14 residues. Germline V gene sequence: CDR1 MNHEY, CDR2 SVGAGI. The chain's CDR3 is CASSYSYSTDTQYF. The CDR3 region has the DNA TGTGCCAGCAGTTACTCATATAGCACAGATACGCAGTATTTT.

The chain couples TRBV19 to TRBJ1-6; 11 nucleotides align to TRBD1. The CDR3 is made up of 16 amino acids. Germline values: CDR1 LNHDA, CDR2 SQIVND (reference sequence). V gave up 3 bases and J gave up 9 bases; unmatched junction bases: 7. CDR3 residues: CASSIQDRGLGSPLHF. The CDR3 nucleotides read TGTGCCAGTAGTATCCAGGACAGGGGGCTTGGTTCACCCCTCCACTTT.

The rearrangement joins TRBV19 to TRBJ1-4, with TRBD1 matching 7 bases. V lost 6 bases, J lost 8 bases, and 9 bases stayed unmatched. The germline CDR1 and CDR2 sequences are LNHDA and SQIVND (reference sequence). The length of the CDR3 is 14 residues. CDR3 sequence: CASSRQGSWEKLFF. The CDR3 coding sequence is TGTGCCAGTAGCAGACAGGGAAGTTGGGAAAAACTGTTTTTT.

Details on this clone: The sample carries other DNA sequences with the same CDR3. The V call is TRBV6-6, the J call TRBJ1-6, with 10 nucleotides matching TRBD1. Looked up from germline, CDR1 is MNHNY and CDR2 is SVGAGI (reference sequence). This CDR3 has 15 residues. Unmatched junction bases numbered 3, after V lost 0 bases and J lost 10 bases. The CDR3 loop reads CASSYSGQGTSPLHF. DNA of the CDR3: TGTGCCAGCAGTTACTCGGGACAGGGGACATCACCCCTCCACTTT.

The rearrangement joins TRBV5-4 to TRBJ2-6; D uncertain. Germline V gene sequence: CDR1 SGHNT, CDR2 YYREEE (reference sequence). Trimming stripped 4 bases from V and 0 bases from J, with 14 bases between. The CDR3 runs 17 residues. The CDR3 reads CASSGQPFRSGANVLTF. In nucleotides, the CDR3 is TGTGCCAGCAGCGGGCAGCCCTTCCGCTCTGGGGCCAACGTCCTGACTTTC.

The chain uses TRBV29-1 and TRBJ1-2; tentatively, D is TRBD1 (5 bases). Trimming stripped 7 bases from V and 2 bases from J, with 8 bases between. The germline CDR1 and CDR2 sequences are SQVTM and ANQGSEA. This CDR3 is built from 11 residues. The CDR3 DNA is TGCAGCGCGACAGAGAACTATGGCTACACCTTC. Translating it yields CSATENYGYTF.

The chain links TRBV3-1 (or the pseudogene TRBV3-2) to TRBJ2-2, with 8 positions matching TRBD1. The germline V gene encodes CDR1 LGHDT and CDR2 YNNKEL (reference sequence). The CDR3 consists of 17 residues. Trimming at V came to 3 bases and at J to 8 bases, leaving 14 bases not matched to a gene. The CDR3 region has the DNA TGTGCCAGCAGCCAGGGTTCCGGGACAGGAACGAGAGGGGAGCTGTTTTTT. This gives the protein CASSQGSGTGTRGELFF.

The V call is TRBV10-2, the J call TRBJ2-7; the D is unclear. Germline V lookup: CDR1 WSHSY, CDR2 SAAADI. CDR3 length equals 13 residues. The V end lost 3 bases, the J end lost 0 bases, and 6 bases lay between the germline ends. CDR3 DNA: TGCGCCAGCAGTGAAGACTCCTCCTACGAGCAGTACTTC. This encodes CASSEDSSYEQYF.